This is a list of T cell receptor beta chains from one sample in a study of cytomegalovirus exposure and HLA in healthy donors. Only in-frame clones appear in the TCRdb table, and some are missing; sequencing was by immunoSEQ multiplex PCR. This table has about 240,000 clones, around 76% appearing once. Sequencing was done on a sample of PBMCs. The receptor source for this set is a woman between 35 and 50 years old in good health and CMV-seropositive. Each CDR3 is given without its conserved first and last residue. Fields, in order: V gene, J gene, CDR3 protein.

TRBV25-1	TRBJ2-5	ASSDYTGGGGRETQY
TRBV7-8	TRBJ1-1	ASSLRSAPRKNTEAF
TRBV7-9	TRBJ2-2	ASSLGAGPPTGELF
TRBV13	TRBJ1-6	ASSLGGQKYNSPLH
TRBV7-9	TRBJ2-5	ASSPRHGSGFQETQY
TRBV7-9	TRBJ2-7	SSSSTRNEQY
TRBV9	TRBJ1-5	ASSVRPGGDQPQH
TRBV30	TRBJ1-5	AWRRDSNQPQH
TRBV5-6	TRBJ2-2	ASSLVVSGTDTGELF
TRBV27	TRBJ2-5	ASSPLEARAETQY
TRBV6-6	TRBJ2-7	ASSYSVRGGDYEQY
TRBV9	TRBJ1-4	ASSVRGTDNEKLF
TRBV9	TRBJ2-2	ASSRLAGPGELF
TRBV7-2	-	ASSPDSGSPHEQY
TRBV2	TRBJ1-1	ASKLQGADPQAF
TRBV30	TRBJ1-5	AWSTGRAPQH
TRBV7-9	TRBJ2-6	ASSANSGANVLT
TRBV11-1	TRBJ1-2	ASSARLFPTPFDYGYT
TRBV7-8	TRBJ1-5	ASSLRGVTNQPQH
TRBV5-1	TRBJ2-1	ASRQTGGHNEQF
TRBV6-1	TRBJ2-1	ASKSRQGYNEQF
TRBV6-5	TRBJ1-5	ASRDRPNQPQH
TRBV10-3	TRBJ2-2	ASKDRSNTGELF
TRBV2	TRBJ2-1	ASSDPRERSYNEQF
TRBV4-1	TRBJ2-1	ASSEPGASPQF
TRBV19	TRBJ1-2	ASSIQGALDGYT
TRBV5-1	TRBJ1-1	ASSLGRGNTEAF
TRBV9	TRBJ1-1	ASSVGGGGGTEAF
TRBV11-2	TRBJ2-3	ASSDTRAGGHTQY
TRBV10-3	TRBJ2-7	AISKDRVSYEQY
TRBV4-3	TRBJ2-2	ASSQVASNTGELF
TRBV7-8	TRBJ1-5	ASSLGLMAAYSNQPQH
TRBV29-1	TRBJ2-7	SVEGIGLAGTYEQY
TRBV5-4	TRBJ1-2	ASSQDSIGGYT
TRBV7-2	TRBJ2-5	ASRTNPGQGQETQY
TRBV30	TRBJ1-1	AWGQGNTEAF
TRBV4-2	TRBJ2-7	ASSQERTSGPGLPPYEQY
TRBV6-5	TRBJ2-7	ASSSDSYEQY
TRBV2	TRBJ2-2	ASNIFPNTGELF
TRBV15	TRBJ2-3	ATSRGLGRTGDSTQY
TRBV15	TRBJ2-5	ATSPGPQGETQY
TRBV7-9	TRBJ2-2	ASSPQGNTGELF
TRBV7-2	TRBJ1-2	ASSEWADPKGYT
TRBV7-2	TRBJ2-2	ASRGGTSGNTGELF
TRBV13	TRBJ2-5	ASSSGHLKGTQY
TRBV4-3	TRBJ2-6	ASSRRYSGANVLT
TRBV30	TRBJ1-2	AWASGLVNYGYT
TRBV7-9	TRBJ2-7	ASSLLWSTYEQY
TRBV9	TRBJ2-3	ASSGGQGATDTQY
TRBV5-4	TRBJ1-1	ASSLVSGNTEAF
TRBV7-2	TRBJ1-2	ASSLGQGGDYGYT
TRBV4-1	TRBJ2-5	ASSQVSFQETQY
TRBV11-3	TRBJ2-2	ASSPTPAITGELF
TRBV11-3	TRBJ2-3	ASSLGDRGKGTDTQY
TRBV11-2	TRBJ2-2	ASSLNAGQGDGELF
TRBV9	TRBJ2-7	ASSVGQGGYEQY
TRBV6-5	TRBJ1-4	ASSREGALGEKLF
TRBV29-1	TRBJ2-2	SVEYNTGELF
TRBV10-3	TRBJ2-3	AISLTDTQY
TRBV4-3	TRBJ2-3	ASSQDLYLAGGMADTQY